Given below is one T cell receptor (beta chain) in context. Germline CDR1 reads MNHNS; CDR2 reads SASEGT. V lost 1 base and J lost 8, with 17 bases in between. The CDR3 sequence is 15 residues long. These data belong to a study of blood T cell repertoires in COVID-19. Study summary: Sites in the United States, Italy and Spain provided acute and convalescent COVID-19 samples. PBMCs, B-cell-depleted T cells, or T cells provided the cDNA or gDNA that made up the material.

Original processing notes: Amplification from reference gene primers served as the basis for estimated nucleated cell counts. Repertoires were generated with immunoSEQ multiplex PCR, while TCRdb's copy carries only in-frame clones and drops some. V and J calls plus clone size are reproduced from that table; the DNA served to infer D and trimming. The sample records 93,000 or so clones, 84% being singletons. The gene calls are TRBV6-1 and TRBJ1-2, with D unresolved. Sequencing was done on a sample of peripheral blood. The clonotype was recovered from a human donor in a cohort sampled during active COVID-19. The DNA for the CDR3 is TGTGCCAGCAGTGAAGTTCTGGAAGGTATGGGCGGCTACACCTTC. This gives the protein CASSEVLEGMGGYTF.